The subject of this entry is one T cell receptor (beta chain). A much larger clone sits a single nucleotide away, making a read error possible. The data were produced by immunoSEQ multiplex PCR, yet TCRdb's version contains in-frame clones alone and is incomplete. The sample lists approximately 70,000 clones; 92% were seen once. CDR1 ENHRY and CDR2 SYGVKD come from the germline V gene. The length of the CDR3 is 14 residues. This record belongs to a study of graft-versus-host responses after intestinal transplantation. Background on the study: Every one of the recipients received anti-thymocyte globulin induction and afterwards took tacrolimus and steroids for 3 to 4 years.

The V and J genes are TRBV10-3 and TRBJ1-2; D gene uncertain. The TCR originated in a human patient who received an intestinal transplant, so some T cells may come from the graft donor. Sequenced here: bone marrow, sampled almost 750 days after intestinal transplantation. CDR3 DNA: TGTGCCATCAGTGAGTCAGAAGAAAACTATAGCTACACCTTC. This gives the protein CAISESEENYSYTF.